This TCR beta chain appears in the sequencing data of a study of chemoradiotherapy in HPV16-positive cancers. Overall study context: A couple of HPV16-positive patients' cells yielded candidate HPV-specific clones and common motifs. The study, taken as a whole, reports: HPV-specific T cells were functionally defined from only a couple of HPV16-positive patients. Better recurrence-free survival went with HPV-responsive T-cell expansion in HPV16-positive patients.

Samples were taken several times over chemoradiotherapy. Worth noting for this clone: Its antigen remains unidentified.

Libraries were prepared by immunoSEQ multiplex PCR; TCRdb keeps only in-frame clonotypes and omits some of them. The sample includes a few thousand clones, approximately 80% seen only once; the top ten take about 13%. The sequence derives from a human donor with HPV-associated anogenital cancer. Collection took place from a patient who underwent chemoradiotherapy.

In nucleotides, the CDR3 is TGCGCCAGCAGCTTAACCAGGAGAGACAGAAGAGCTTTCTTT. It translates to CASSLTRRDRRAFF. The chain has TRBV5-1 and TRBJ1-1, with D possibly being TRBD1 (5 bases). V was cut by 2 bases and J by 10 bases, with 18 bases left in between. Germline-derived CDR1 and CDR2 are SGHRS and YFSETQ. This CDR3 is built from 14 residues.